A selection of T cell receptor beta chains follows, all from one sample in a study of radiotherapy plus CTLA-4 blockade in lung cancer. The table came from immunoSEQ multiplex PCR; TCRdb's copy has only in-frame clones and leaves some out. This sample has about 73,000 clones; 87% occur once, and the top ten carry around two fifths. The sequencing used peripheral blood, collected from a patient treated with radiotherapy plus ipilimumab. These receptors were taken from a human donor with non-small cell lung cancer that progressed on radiotherapy plus ipilimumab. The CDR3 runs from the conserved cysteine through the conserved F or W. D genes are given only for firm matches. Size is stated for part of the rows, as once, few or many counts, or as a class when the clone is expanded.

V gene	J gene	clone size	D gene	CDR3 protein	CDR3 DNA
TRBV9	TRBJ2-1	-	-	CASSRSEQFF	TGTGCCAGCAGCCGCAGCGAGCAGTTCTTC
TRBV6-5	TRBJ2-1	-	TRBD2	CASSYMTSGSYNEQFF	TGTGCCAGCAGTTACATGACTAGCGGATCCTACAATGAGCAGTTCTTC
TRBV5-6	TRBJ1-2	-	-	CASSSLETREVYTF	TGTGCCAGCAGCTCGCTCGAGACAAGGGAAGTCTACACCTTC
TRBV6-6	TRBJ1-5	-	TRBD1	CASSQGTGGDQPQHF	TGTGCCAGCAGTCAAGGGACAGGGGGCGATCAGCCCCAGCATTTT
TRBV6-1	TRBJ2-7	-	TRBD1	CASSRQDRYEQYF	TGTGCCAGCAGCCGACAGGACAGGTACGAGCAGTACTTC
TRBV6-5	TRBJ2-7	-	-	CASSIIAGAHEQYF	TGTGCCAGTTCAATCATAGCAGGGGCCCACGAGCAGTACTTC
TRBV10-3	TRBJ2-3	few	-	CAISGPPADTQYF	TGTGCCATCAGTGGCCCCCCCGCAGATACGCAGTATTTT
TRBV6-6	TRBJ1-2	-	-	CASSYEGDQRYGYTF	TGTGCCAGCAGTTACGAGGGGGACCAACGATATGGCTACACCTTC
TRBV4-1	TRBJ2-3	-	TRBD2	CASSQGLASDTQYF	TGCGCCAGCAGCCAAGGACTAGCTTCGGATACGCAGTATTTT
TRBV20-1	TRBJ1-5	-	-	CSVQGPGPQHF	TGCAGTGTTCAGGGTCCTGGGCCCCAGCATTTT
TRBV5-1	TRBJ2-7	-	TRBD1	CASSTSGQPVGQYF	TGCGCCAGCAGCACCTCGGGACAGCCTGTGGGTCAGTACTTC
TRBV27	TRBJ2-7	once	TRBD1	CASWRGGPYEQYF	TGTGCCAGCTGGAGAGGGGGCCCCTACGAGCAGTACTTC
TRBV9	TRBJ2-2	-	-	CASSVSRGDTGELFF	TGTGCCAGCAGCGTATCCAGGGGGGACACCGGGGAGCTGTTTTTT
TRBV29-1	TRBJ2-1	-	TRBD2	CSVNPGTTLNEQFF	TGCAGCGTTAACCCCGGGACTACTCTAAATGAGCAGTTCTTC
TRBV13	TRBJ2-3	-	TRBD1	CASSWDRGTDTQYF	TGTGCCAGCAGCTGGGACAGGGGCACAGATACGCAGTATTTT